This T cell receptor beta chain was found in a study of T-cell reconstitution after alpha-beta-depleted transplantation in children. Preparing the TCRbeta library involved the use of unique molecular identifiers. Using its own MiXCR run on the PCR reads, TCRdb lists one record per CDR3 protein. The sample has hundreds of thousands of distinct CDR3 sequences; about a tenth are singletons. CDR1 and CDR2 from the germline V gene are DFQATT and SNEGSKA (reference sequence). V trimming: 4 bases; J trimming: 1 base; junction bases outside the gene matches: 2. The CDR3 consists of 13 residues. This clonotype was counted ten times or more.

The rearrangement uses TRBV20-1 and TRBJ1-2; 8 nucleotides line up with TRBD1. The material sequenced was PBMCs from the stem cell graft donor, taken from the stem cell graft. The sequence was collected from a human donor who donated a stem cell graft to a child with SCID. CDR3 region: CSAIQGDNYGYTF. For the CDR3, the DNA is TGCAGTGCTATACAGGGGGATAACTATGGCTACACCTTC.